This T cell receptor beta chain was profiled in a study of blood T cell repertoires in COVID-19. Study as a whole: PBMCs, B-cell-depleted T cells, or T cells were the source of the cDNA or gDNA that made up the material.

Source study methods: From reference gene primer amplification, estimates of nucleated cell counts were derived. Assay used: immunoSEQ multiplex PCR; TCRdb lists only in-frame clones, some missing. The DNA was the basis for D and trimming; V, J and clone size are from that table. The data show about 50,000 clones, approximately 82% seen once. CDR3 length: 17 amino acids. J gave up 0 bases and V 6 bases, and 12 bases lay outside the gene matches. Germline-derived CDR1 and CDR2 are MDHEN and SYDVKM. The chain carries TRBV28 and TRBJ1-1, with 8 nucleotides matching TRBD1. This sequence was found in a woman older than 75 with acute or convalescent COVID-19. Sequenced: peripheral blood. Here the CDR3 DNA reads TGTGCCAGCAGGGACCCAGGGGGCCCACGAATGAACACTGAAGCTTTCTTT. It translates to CASRDPGGPRMNTEAFF.